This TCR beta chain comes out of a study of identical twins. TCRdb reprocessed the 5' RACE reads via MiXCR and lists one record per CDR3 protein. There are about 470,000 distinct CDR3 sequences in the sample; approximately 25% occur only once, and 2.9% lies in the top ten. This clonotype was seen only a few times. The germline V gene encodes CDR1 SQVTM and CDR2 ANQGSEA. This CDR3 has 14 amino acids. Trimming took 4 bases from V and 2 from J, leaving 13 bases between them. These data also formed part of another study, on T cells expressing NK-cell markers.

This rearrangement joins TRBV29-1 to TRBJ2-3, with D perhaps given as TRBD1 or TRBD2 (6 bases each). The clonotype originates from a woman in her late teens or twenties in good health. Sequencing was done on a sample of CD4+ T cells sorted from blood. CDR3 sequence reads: CSVGGRGPTDTQYF. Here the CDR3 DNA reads TGCAGCGTTGGTGGTCGGGGGCCCACAGATACGCAGTATTTT.